These 13 T cell receptor beta chains share one sample of origin, sequenced in a study of cytomegalovirus exposure and HLA in healthy donors. TCRdb's table, derived via immunoSEQ multiplex PCR, lists solely in-frame clones and lacks some. The table has some 99,000 clones, 88% seen once. The sequenced sample consisted of PBMCs. These receptors all stem from a woman younger than 30 in good health and CMV-seronegative.

V and J are TRBV2 and TRBJ1-1; weak D call: TRBD1 (5 bases). The CDR3 covers 15 residues. Germline V gene sequence: CDR1 SNHLY, CDR2 FYNNEI. Trimming cost V 4 bases and J 0 bases, with 12 bases left between them. The CDR3 nucleotides are TGTGCCAGCAGTGGGGGTAGGGGAATGAACACTGAAGCTTTCTTT. Its protein product is CASSGGRGMNTEAFF. The full variable domain, with the rest looked up from reference TRBV2 and TRBJ1-1, is EPEVTQTPSHQVTQMGQEVILRCVPISNHLYFYWYRQILGQKVEFLVSFYNNEISEKSEIFDDQFSVERPDGSNFTLKIRSTKLEDSAMYFCASSGGRGMNTEAFFGQGTRLTVV.

The chain joins TRBV28 to TRBJ1-1; no firm D call. V lost 5 bases and J 3 bases, leaving 7 bases between the germline ends. CDR3 length: 12 residues. Germline-derived CDR1 and CDR2 are MDHEN and SYDVKM. This CDR3 reads CASSAQHTEAFF. Here the CDR3 DNA reads TGTGCCAGCAGTGCACAGCACACTGAAGCTTTCTTT.

This rearrangement joins TRBV5-1 to TRBJ1-3; no clear D. This CDR3 has 15 residues. Deletions cut 0 bases from V and 0 bases from J, with 7 bases between. Germline loops: CDR1 SGHRS, CDR2 YFSETQ. CDR3 region: CASSLAVNSGNTIYF. CDR3 nucleotides: TGCGCCAGCAGCTTGGCGGTCAACTCTGGAAACACCATATATTTT.

This clone was observed once. V usage is TRBV28 and J usage is TRBJ2-2, with D possibly being TRBD1 (6 bases). The V gene's germline CDR1 is MDHEN and CDR2 SYDVKM. Trimming left V 6 bases short and J 3 bases short, with 17 bases between. This CDR3 is built from 16 residues. The CDR3 DNA sequence: TGTGCCAGCAGGGATTACAGGGAAAAGTACACCGGGGAGCTGTTTTTT. Protein product: CASRDYREKYTGELFF. Filled out from reference TRBV28 and TRBJ2-2, the complete variable domain reads DVKVTQSSRYLVKRTGEKVFLECVQDMDHENMFWYRQDPGLGLRLIYFSYDVKMKEKGDIPEGYSVSREKKERFSLILESASTNQTSMYLCASRDYREKYTGELFFGEGSRLTVL.

The chain joins TRBV18 to TRBJ1-5; the D gene is possibly TRBD1 (5 bases). This CDR3 is built from 13 residues. CDR1 KGHSH and CDR2 LQKENI come from the germline V gene. The V end was cut by 6 bases, the J end by 4 bases, with 10 bases between. CDR3 sequence reads: CASSAGLNQPQHF. The CDR3 DNA sequence: TGTGCCAGCTCTGCAGGGCTAAATCAGCCCCAGCATTTT.

V gene TRBV18 combines with J gene TRBJ1-1; possibly TRBD1 for D (6 bases). The V end lost 6 bases, the J end lost 1 base, and 12 bases lay between the germline ends. The CDR3 contains 14 residues. Germline V CDR1 and CDR2: KGHSH, LQKENI. CDR3 coding DNA: TGTGCCAGCTCTCGCCTGGGACAGAACACTGAAGCTTTCTTT. Protein product: CASSRLGQNTEAFF.

The J gene is TRBJ2-7, the V gene TRBV27, with D possibly matching TRBD2 (5 bases). The germline CDR1 and CDR2 sequences are MNHEY and SMNVEV (reference sequence). Trimming left V 0 bases short and J 2 bases short, with 14 bases between. CDR3 length: 16 amino acids. Here the CDR3 reads CASSLSQTSFPYEQYF. The CDR3 region has the DNA TGTGCCAGCAGTTTATCCCAAACTAGTTTCCCCTACGAGCAGTACTTC.

J is TRBJ1-1 and V is TRBV29-1; D possibly corresponds to TRBD1 (6 bases). V was clipped by 3 bases and J by 10 bases, with 12 bases between them. Germline V gives CDR1 SQVTM, CDR2 ANQGSEA. The CDR3 is made up of 11 amino acids. The CDR3 nucleotides are TGCAGCGTTGAGGGAGGGGGGGTAGCTTTCTTT. Protein sequence: CSVEGGGVAFF.

This clone appeared a single time. V and J are TRBV27 and TRBJ2-1; D is perhaps TRBD2 (6 bases). V was shortened by 5 bases and J by 4 bases, with 21 bases between the two germline ends. This CDR3 comprises 17 residues. Germline lookup yields CDR1 MNHEY and CDR2 SMNVEV (reference sequence). CDR3 sequence: CASSPPSDLPWYNEQFF. The CDR3 DNA sequence: TGTGCCAGCAGTCCTCCTAGCGACCTCCCGTGGTACAATGAGCAGTTCTTC.

This clone was counted a few times. CDR3 in DNA: TGTGCCAGCAGTGAGACAGCTTATGGCTACACCTTC. As protein: CASSETAYGYTF. V gene TRBV2 combines with J gene TRBJ1-2; D is perhaps TRBD1 (5 bases). V shed 3 bases and J shed 5 bases, with 7 bases lying between them. CDR1 is SNHLY and CDR2 is FYNNEI in the germline V gene. This CDR3 has 12 residues.

This sequence joins TRBV20-1 and TRBJ1-2, with D possibly TRBD1 on 5 matching bases. This CDR3 spans 11 amino acids. Germline lookup yields CDR1 DFQATT and CDR2 SNEGSKA (reference sequence). In nucleotides, the CDR3 is TGCATAACCGGCGGGGGGGATGGCTACACCTTC. It is translated as CITGGGDGYTF.

The V and J genes are TRBV11-2 and TRBJ2-7; 8 bases agree with TRBD1. The CDR3 is made up of 15 amino acids. The germline gives CDR1 SGHAT, CDR2 FQNNGV. The V gene end was trimmed by 3 bases and the J gene end by 7 bases; junction bases not matched to a gene: 11. The CDR3 coding sequence is TGTGCCAGCAGCTTTGGGACAGGAACAGGGAATGAGCAGTACTTC. Translated, it gives CASSFGTGTGNEQYF.

This sequence joins TRBV18 and TRBJ2-3; D not certain. V gave up 2 bases and J gave up 1 base, with 7 bases separating them. CDR3 length equals 14 residues. The V gene's germline CDR1 is KGHSH and CDR2 LQKENI. In DNA form, the CDR3 reads TGTGCCAGCTCACCAAGTAGAGGCACAGATACGCAGTATTTT. This codes for CASSPSRGTDTQYF.